The present TCR beta chain was sequenced within a study of T cells in Graves' hyperthyroidism and ophthalmopathy. Researchers amplified the TCR beta CDR3 regions from RNA transcripts. The TCR CDR3 first-round RT-PCR relied on the HTBI primer set. One entry per CDR3 protein, called by TCRdb with MiXCR from the multiplex PCR reads. The data contain 250,000 or so distinct CDR3 sequences, 14% to 15% of them singletons. Study-wide results and caveats: Blood held most thyroid clonotypes expanded above 0.001 frequency.

The CDR3 totals 15 residues. Looked up from germline, CDR1 is SGHRS and CDR2 is YFSETQ. The V gene lost 4 bases and the J gene lost 0 bases, with 12 bases spanning the gap. As for this clonotype: Its antigen is not identified.

Sequencing was done on a sample of blood. The receptor comes from a woman in her thirties or forties with Graves' hyperthyroidism that later progressed to Graves' ophthalmopathy. The chain has TRBV5-1 and TRBJ2-3; no clear D gene. CDR3 loop: CASSLSILSTDTQYF. The CDR3 nucleotides are TGCGCCAGCAGCCTTTCGATACTTAGCACAGATACGCAGTATTTT.